The 23 T cell receptor beta chains given below trace back to one sample, sequenced in a study of T-cell memory formation after mild COVID-19. One entry per CDR3 protein, called by TCRdb with MiXCR from the 5' RACE reads. The table lists 200,000 to 300,000 distinct CDR3 sequences, 15% to 20% of them singletons. Sequencing input: PBMCs or a T cell subset sorted from them (not recorded which). These receptors all come from a young man who had mild COVID-19 (a few samples of this study predate the infection). Cell type and time point are not known.

Only a few counts were recorded for this clonotype. This chain uses TRBV9 with TRBJ2-1; TRBD1 agrees at 11 bases. In germline, CDR1 is SGDLS, CDR2 YYNGEE. V shed 0 bases, J shed 8 bases, and the junction held 4 bases outside the gene matches. The CDR3 totals 15 residues. CDR3: CASSVEGQGGDEQFF. In DNA, the CDR3 is TGTGCCAGCAGCGTAGAGGGACAGGGGGGCGATGAGCAGTTCTTC. Filled out from reference TRBV9 and TRBJ2-1, the complete variable domain reads DSGVTQTPKHLITATGQRVTLRCSPRSGDLSVYWYQQSLDQGLQFLIQYYNGEERAKGNILERFSAQQFPDLHSELNLSSLELGDSALYFCASSVEGQGGDEQFFGPGTRLTVL.

CDR3 nucleotides: TGTGCCAGCAGCGTAGGGACAGGGGGACACAATGAGCAGTTCTTC. This translates into CASSVGTGGHNEQFF. The rearrangement links TRBV9 to TRBJ2-1; 10 positions agree with TRBD1. CDR1 and CDR2 (germline): SGDLS, YYNGEE. The CDR3 sequence is 15 residues long. With 0 bases clipped from V and 5 bases from J, the junction kept 2 bases outside the gene matches.

This clonotype was detected only a few times. The chain links TRBV12-3 or TRBV12-4 to TRBJ2-1; 9 bases match TRBD2. V dropped 8 bases and J dropped 10; count of bases not matched to a gene: 21. This CDR3 has 17 amino acids. The CDR3 DNA reads TGTGCCAGCGTCCGGGGGGCTAGCGGGGAACTCATTCCGGAGCAGTTCTTC. Encoded protein: CASVRGASGELIPEQFF.

V gene TRBV15 combines with J gene TRBJ2-2; the D gene is possibly TRBD1 (7 bases). CDR3 length: 13 residues. V shed 6 bases and J shed 5 bases, with 10 bases lying between them. Germline CDR1 is LNHNV and CDR2 is YYDKDF (reference sequence). The CDR3 is CATRQGRTGELFF. DNA for the CDR3: TGTGCCACCAGACAGGGGAGGACCGGGGAGCTGTTTTTT.

This clonotype has a handful of counts. This chain connects TRBV28 to TRBJ2-3; tentative D call: TRBD2 (5 bases). Germline-derived CDR1 and CDR2 are MDHEN and SYDVKM. The V gene lost 3 bases and the J gene lost 6 bases, with 13 bases spanning the gap. The CDR3 length is 14 residues. CDR3 DNA sequence: TGTGCCAGCAGTTTCGGCCATCCGGGGGATACGCAGTATTTT. It codes for CASSFGHPGDTQYF.

In this sample, this clonotype turned up a few times. This chain connects TRBV5-5 to TRBJ1-6; D gene unclear. CDR1 is SGHKS, CDR2 YYEKEE, per germline (reference sequence). This CDR3 contains 14 residues. The ends were cut back, 1 base at V and 9 bases at J, with 11 bases in the middle. Here the CDR3 DNA reads TGTGCCAGCAGCTTGTATTCGCGGGGTTCACCCCTCCACTTT. Translation gives CASSLYSRGSPLHF.

The chain couples TRBV7-8 to TRBJ2-2, with a tentative D call TRBD1 (5 bases). V was clipped by 3 bases and J by 0 bases, with 14 bases between them. The CDR3 runs 17 residues. Germline V gives CDR1 SGHVS, CDR2 FQNEAQ. The CDR3 DNA reads TGTGCCAGCAGCTTCATCCCTCAGGGCGCGAACACCGGGGAGCTGTTTTTT. Protein: CASSFIPQGANTGELFF. Looking up the rest from reference TRBV7-8 and TRBJ2-2 gives the full variable domain: GAGVSQSPRYKVAKRGQDVALRCDPISGHVSLFWYQQALGQGPEFLTYFQNEAQLDKSGLPSDRFFAERPEGSVSTLKIQRTQQEDSAVYLCASSFIPQGANTGELFFGEGSRLTVL.

The CDR3 here is CASSSTGTLNTEAFF. CDR3 nucleotide sequence: TGTGCCAGCAGCTCTACTGGGACGCTGAACACTGAAGCTTTCTTT. The chain recombines TRBV11-2 with TRBJ1-1; TRBD1 might be the D (5 bases). Trimming cost V 4 bases and J 0 bases, with 12 bases left between them. Germline CDR1 reads SGHAT; CDR2 reads FQNNGV. The CDR3 contains 15 residues.

V and J are TRBV27 and TRBJ2-2; TRBD2 aligns across 10 bases. CDR3 length: 15 residues. Losses at the gene ends were 2 bases for V and 7 bases for J; bases not matched to a gene: 4. The germline CDR1 and CDR2 sequences are MNHEY and SMNVEV (reference sequence). The CDR3 loop reads CASSLSSGGHGELFF. The DNA of the CDR3 is TGTGCCAGCAGTTTAAGTAGCGGGGGGCACGGGGAGCTGTTTTTT.

This clonotype was counted at least ten times. The V and J genes are TRBV12-3 or TRBV12-4 and TRBJ1-2; no clear D gene. The CDR3 has 11 residues. Trimming took off 1 base at V and 7 bases at J, with 4 bases between the two ends. The CDR3 sequence is CASSLGVGYTF. In DNA form, the CDR3 reads TGTGCCAGCAGTTTAGGGGTTGGCTACACCTTC.

This clonotype turned up a few times. This chain joins TRBV20-1 and TRBJ2-5; D is undetermined. V dropped 6 bases and J dropped 0 bases, with 14 bases sitting between them. The CDR3 covers 14 residues. The germline gives CDR1 DFQATT, CDR2 SNEGSKA (reference sequence). The CDR3 nucleotides read TGCAGTGCAGCCCTTTCGATCGACCAAGAGACCCAGTACTTC. Its translation: CSAALSIDQETQYF.

The chain uses TRBV7-9 and TRBJ2-5, with D perhaps TRBD1 or TRBD2 (5 bases each). The CDR3 loop spans 16 amino acids. The V end was cut by 3 bases, the J end by 0 bases, with 14 bases between. CDR1 is SEHNR and CDR2 is FQNEAQ in the germline V gene (reference sequence). As DNA, the CDR3 is TGTGCCAGCAGCTTCGCCGGGACCCCACACCAAGAGACCCAGTACTTC. It encodes CASSFAGTPHQETQYF.

V usage is TRBV4-3 and J usage is TRBJ1-1, with D maybe TRBD1 (5 bases). The V gene lost 4 bases and the J gene lost 5 bases, with 20 bases spanning the gap. Per germline, CDR1 LGHNA and CDR2 YSLEER. The CDR3 is 16 residues long. The CDR3 region is CASSPIGEGARTEAFF. The CDR3 bases are TGCGCCAGCAGCCCCATTGGGGAAGGGGCGAGGACTGAAGCTTTCTTT.

The V and J genes are TRBV5-1 and TRBJ2-5; D not resolved. V lost 6 bases, J lost 5 bases, and 20 bases lay in between. Germline V gene data show CDR1 as SGHRS and CDR2 as YFSETQ. The CDR3 is 15 amino acids. The CDR3: CASNPFRAPSETQYF. The CDR3 coding sequence is TGCGCCAGCAACCCTTTTCGGGCCCCTTCTGAGACCCAGTACTTC. The complete variable domain, with remaining parts taken from reference TRBV5-1 and TRBJ2-5, reads KAGVTQTPRYLIKTRGQQVTLSCSPISGHRSVSWYQQTPGQGLQFLFEYFSETQRNKGNFPGRFSGRQFSNSRSEMNVSTLELGDSALYLCASNPFRAPSETQYFGPGTRLLVL.

The rearrangement joins TRBV6-5 to TRBJ2-7; 12 bases are a match to TRBD1. The germline V gene encodes CDR1 MNHEY and CDR2 SVGAGI. After removal of 8 bases from V and 5 bases from J, the junction contained 1 base not matched to a gene. The CDR3 loop spans 12 amino acids. The CDR3 DNA reads TGTGCCAGCGGGACAGGGGGCGACGAGCAGTACTTC. Its protein is CASGTGGDEQYF.

The rearrangement uses TRBV7-2 and TRBJ2-5; TRBD1 aligns across 7 bases. Germline values: CDR1 SGHTA, CDR2 FQGNSA. V was clipped by 4 bases and J by 5 bases; unmatched bases: 13. The CDR3 extends over 16 amino acids. CDR3 amino acids: CASSSNPPGGRETQYF. CDR3 DNA sequence: TGTGCCAGCAGCTCCAATCCCCCAGGGGGACGCGAGACCCAGTACTTC.

This sequence joins TRBV27 and TRBJ2-1; possibly TRBD1 for D (5 bases). The V end was cut by 5 bases, the J end by 0 bases, with 11 bases between. CDR1 is MNHEY and CDR2 is SMNVEV in the germline V gene (reference sequence). CDR3 length: 15 residues. The CDR3 region has the DNA TGTGCCAGCAGTCAGACAGAGACCTCCTACAATGAGCAGTTCTTC. Translation gives CASSQTETSYNEQFF.

The chain uses TRBV6-5 and TRBJ2-1; tentative D call: TRBD1 (5 bases). Germline V gene lookup returns CDR1 MNHEY and CDR2 SVGAGI. V lost 3 bases and J lost 7, with 19 bases in between. This CDR3 is 16 amino acids long. The CDR3 region has the DNA TGTGCCAGCAGTTATGACACTCAGGGATTCTTTAATGAGCAGTTCTTC. Translation: CASSYDTQGFFNEQFF.

This clonotype was seen a single time. This chain connects TRBV7-3 to TRBJ2-3; TRBD2 aligns across 8 bases. In germline, CDR1 is SGHTA, CDR2 FQGTGA. J was trimmed by 8 bases and V by 8 bases; bases with no gene match: 3. The CDR3 runs 11 residues. The CDR3 reads CASAAGVTQYF. Written as DNA, the CDR3 is TGTGCCAGCGCAGCGGGGGTTACGCAGTATTTT.

This clonotype was observed a handful of times. This sequence joins TRBV24-1 and TRBJ2-1; D not resolved. This CDR3 is 15 amino acids long. Germline-derived CDR1 and CDR2 are KGHDR and SFDVKD. Between the trimmed V and J ends, which lost 3 bases and 3 bases, there was a span of 11 bases. The CDR3 loop is CATSDNKNIYNEQFF. CDR3 bases: TGTGCCACCAGTGATAACAAAAACATCTACAATGAGCAGTTCTTC.

This clonotype was counted at least ten times. The chain combines TRBV7-2 with TRBJ2-3; maybe TRBD2 (5 bases). V was clipped by 5 bases and J by 5 bases, with 17 bases between them. Germline V lookup: CDR1 SGHTA, CDR2 FQGNSA. The CDR3 covers 15 residues. The CDR3 DNA is TGTGCCAGCAGCCGAAGCACTGGACTGGAAGATACGCAGTATTTT. Its translation: CASSRSTGLEDTQYF. Looking up the rest from reference TRBV7-2 and TRBJ2-3 gives the full variable domain: GAGVSQSPSNKVTEKGKDVELRCDPISGHTALYWYRQSLGQGLEFLIYFQGNSAPDKSGLPSDRFSAERTGGSVSTLTIQRTQQEDSAVYLCASSRSTGLEDTQYFGPGTRLTVL.

This clonotype came up a few times. J is TRBJ1-6 and V is TRBV9; TRBD1 aligns across 8 bases. This CDR3 region has 15 residues. Germline V gene data show CDR1 as SGDLS and CDR2 as YYNGEE. J lost 9 bases, V lost 0 bases, and 5 bases had no gene match. This CDR3 is CASSVGGTGGSPLHF. As DNA, the CDR3 is TGTGCCAGCAGCGTAGGTGGGACAGGTGGTTCACCCCTCCACTTT.

This clonotype was counted only a few times. The chain joins TRBV5-1 to TRBJ2-7, with unresolved D. The CDR3 loop spans 13 amino acids. The germline V and J ends were trimmed by 0 bases and 1 base, with 5 bases remaining between them. CDR1 and CDR2 from the germline V gene are SGHRS and YFSETQ. The CDR3 reads CASSLVSSYEQYF. DNA for the CDR3: TGCGCCAGCAGCTTGGTTAGTTCCTACGAGCAGTACTTC.